Below, one T cell receptor (beta chain) is given with its context. This clonotype has only one observation. Its antigen is not yet known. Qualities for individual bases were not recorded, and no much larger clone is one base off. The approximately 40 donors, aged about 6 to 100 years, were systemically healthy Caucasian individuals from Russia. Each donor gave 8 to 10 milliliters of peripheral blood, drawn into EDTA-treated Vacutainer tubes. Ficoll-Paque density-gradient centrifugation was used to isolate PBMCs, with at least 7 million obtained per sample. Total RNA was extracted from PBMCs with Trizol reagent, with at least 6 micrograms obtained per sample. For every donor, an aliquot of PBMCs went through flow cytometry to measure the percentages of naive CD45RAhigh/CD27high T cells. The record originates from a study of blood T cells in healthy people across ages (dated by TCRdb to between 2014 and 2016). Regarding the complete study: In model experiments, roughly one uniquely barcoded TCR beta cDNA molecule per two T cells was captured by template switching. The study measured age-related changes in TCR beta repertoire diversity using deep sequencing normalized with unique cDNA molecular identifiers. The donors were split into four age groups: young (average about 15 years), middle-aged (about 40), aged (over 55) and long-lived (roughly 86). Using the same blood draw, the study looked at two additional independent replicas of 1 million unique cDNA reads for two donors, one aged 18 to 29 and the other aged 80 or older. What the authors observed across the whole study: As age increased, observed TCR beta diversity per million T cells dropped in a roughly linear way, and a significant reduction was already evident by age roughly 40. Estimates of total diversity from one million sequenced T cells were regarded as lower bounds and underestimates. Bulk unsorted PBMC profiling prevented conclusive comparison of naive and antigen-experienced compartments. Compared with the aged group, the long-lived group had more naive CD4+ T cells, fewer expanded clones and increased TCR diversity, suggesting age selection. A strong correlation was found between observed TCR beta diversity and the percentage of naive T cells measured by flow cytometry. Because donor CMV infection status was unknown, age-related changes in expanded clonotypes were potentially confounded.

Between the V and J ends, shortened by 4 bases and 0 bases respectively, the junction contains 12 bases. The CDR3 has 15 amino acids, counting the end cysteine and phenylalanine. Only the CDR3 DNA is retained, 45 bases long and in frame from the first base. From a lookup of the germline V gene, CDR1 and CDR2 are SGDLS and YYNGEE. Library generation was performed with 5' RACE. The sample was run on an Illumina HiSeq 2500. The second PCR ran for about 7 to 11 cycles and used a J-beta primer mix along with a sample-barcoded 5' primer. A unique molecular identifier was introduced onto each TCR beta cDNA molecule by a template-switch 5' adaptor carrying 12 random nucleotides. Each sample yielded at least 2.5 million CDR3-containing paired-end reads. The Mint cDNA synthesis kit, primed by a TRBC-specific oligonucleotide, was used to synthesize first-strand cDNA from all RNA. After uracil-DNA glycosylase treatment, a first 18-cycle PCR used universal primers M1SS and BC2_uni_R on all cDNA. Per the authors' processing: Each sample was normalized by randomly selecting 1 million high-quality reads, each carrying a distinct molecular identifier. Reads sharing molecular identifiers were discarded rather than binned into consensus sequences. MiTCR, set to a Q25 quality threshold and the strictest error-elimination algorithm, was used for CDR3 identification, clonotype clustering and error correction. A nonparametric unseen species model with Euler transformation was used to estimate lower-bound total TCR beta diversity. The public reads were reanalyzed by TCRdb: fastp trimming at Q25, MiXCR alignment, in-frame beta chains only. Here each entry gathers all rows of one CDR3 protein and keeps the most common genes and DNA. The V and J calls shown here were made by TCRdb, not taken from the authors' results. This sample has 1 million or so distinct CDR3 sequences in its table, and 20% to 25% of those were observed once. The top ten constitute approximately 0.79% of the sample.

This sample was also put to use in a study of T cells of mothers and their children. Drawing on the second study: Nine systemically healthy Caucasian individuals served as donors, namely three mothers together with their six children. cDNA synthesis used all of the extracted RNA, with roughly 1.6 ug of RNA in each 15 ul reaction. In the second PCR, the M1S primer added sample barcodes and 2-4 random nucleotides. Over 9.5 million TCR beta CDR3 reads were obtained for each mother, and 3 million to 3.5 million reads were obtained for each child. In both related and unrelated pairs, thymic selection shapes the output of TCR recombination in a similar way, with inherited differences having only a minor effect. Normalized repertoire overlap was always found to be slightly, but never significantly, higher in related mother-child pairs than in unrelated mother-child pairs. No persistent microchimeric T cell clones were detected, at a sensitivity of 90 to 100 clones per million clonotypes. To look for features that set related mother-child pairs apart from unrelated individuals, the researchers ran deep NGS to compare the TCR beta repertoires of mothers and children. The mean age was 40 +/- 4 years for the mothers and approximately 11 +/- 4 years for the children. After adapter ligation with NEBNext reagents, the libraries were sequenced on Illumina HiSeq 2000 with 100+100 nt paired-end reads. To avoid cross-contamination, the mother libraries and the child libraries were prepared a month apart and sequenced in separate runs. Between roughly 500,000 and 2,000,000 distinct TCR beta clonotypes were identified per donor. Naive TCR beta clonotypes were estimated from low-frequency clonotypes matched to each donor's FACS-determined naive share, without sorting.

The chain was built from TRBV9 and TRBJ2-3; matching of 6 bases hints at TRBD1 as the D gene. This sequence originates from a girl aged 2-15 years in good health. The sequencing input was blood. In nucleotide form, the sequence is TGTGCCAGCAGCCTGAGGGGGTATAGCACAGATACGCAGTATTTT. The translation is CASSLRGYSTDTQYF. Where the CDR3 stops, the reference TRBV9 and TRBJ2-3 genes take over; the full variable domain is DSGVTQTPKHLITATGQRVTLRCSPRSGDLSVYWYQQSLDQGLQFLIQYYNGEERAKGNILERFSAQQFPDLHSELNLSSLELGDSALYFCASSLRGYSTDTQYFGPGTRLTVL.